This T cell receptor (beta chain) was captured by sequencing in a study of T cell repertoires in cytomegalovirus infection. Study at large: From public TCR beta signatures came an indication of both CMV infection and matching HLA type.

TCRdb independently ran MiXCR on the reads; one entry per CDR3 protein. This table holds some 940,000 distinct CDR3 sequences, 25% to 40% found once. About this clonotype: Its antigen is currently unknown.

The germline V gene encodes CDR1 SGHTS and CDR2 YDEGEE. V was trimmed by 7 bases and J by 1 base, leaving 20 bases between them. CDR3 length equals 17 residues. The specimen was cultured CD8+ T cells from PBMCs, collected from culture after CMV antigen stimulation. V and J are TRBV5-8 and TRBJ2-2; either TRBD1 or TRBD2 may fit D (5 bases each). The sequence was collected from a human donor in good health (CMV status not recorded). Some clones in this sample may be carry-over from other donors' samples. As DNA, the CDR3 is TGTGCCAGCGTCTCTGGGACCGACGACGAGAACACCGGGGAGCTGTTTTTT. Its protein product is CASVSGTDDENTGELFF.